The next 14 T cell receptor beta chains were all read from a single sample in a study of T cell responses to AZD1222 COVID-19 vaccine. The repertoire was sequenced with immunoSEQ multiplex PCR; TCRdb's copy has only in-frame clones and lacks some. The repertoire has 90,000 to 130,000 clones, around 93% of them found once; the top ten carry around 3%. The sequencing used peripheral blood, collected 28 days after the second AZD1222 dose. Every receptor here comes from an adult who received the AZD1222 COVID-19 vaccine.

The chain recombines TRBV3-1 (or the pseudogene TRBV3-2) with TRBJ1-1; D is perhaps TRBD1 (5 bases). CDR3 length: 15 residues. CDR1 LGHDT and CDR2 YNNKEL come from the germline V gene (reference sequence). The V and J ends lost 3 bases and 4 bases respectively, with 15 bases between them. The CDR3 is CASSQYGQGGTEAFF. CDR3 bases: TGTGCCAGCAGCCAGTACGGCCAGGGTGGCACTGAAGCTTTCTTT.

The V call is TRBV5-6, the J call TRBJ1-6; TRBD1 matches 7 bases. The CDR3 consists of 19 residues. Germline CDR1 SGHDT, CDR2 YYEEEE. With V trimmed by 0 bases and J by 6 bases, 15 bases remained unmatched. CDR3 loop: CASSLEHPPTGILNSPLHF. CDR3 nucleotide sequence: TGTGCCAGCAGCTTGGAACACCCTCCGACAGGGATCCTTAATTCACCCCTCCACTTT.

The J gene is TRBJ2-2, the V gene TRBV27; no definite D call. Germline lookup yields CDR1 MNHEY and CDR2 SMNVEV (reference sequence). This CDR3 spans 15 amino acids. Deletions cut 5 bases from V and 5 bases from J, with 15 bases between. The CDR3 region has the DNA TGTGCCAGCAGTCATTATCCCCTAAAGACCGGGGAGCTGTTTTTT. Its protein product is CASSHYPLKTGELFF.

The DNA for the CDR3 is TGTGCCAGCAGTGGGGGGACCTTTCACAAAGCTTTCTTT. Encoded protein: CASSGGTFHKAFF. The chain carries TRBV28 and TRBJ1-1, with D maybe TRBD1 (5 bases). The CDR3 contains 13 residues. The V end was cut by 5 bases, the J end by 9 bases, with 16 bases between. Germline V gene data show CDR1 as MDHEN and CDR2 as SYDVKM.

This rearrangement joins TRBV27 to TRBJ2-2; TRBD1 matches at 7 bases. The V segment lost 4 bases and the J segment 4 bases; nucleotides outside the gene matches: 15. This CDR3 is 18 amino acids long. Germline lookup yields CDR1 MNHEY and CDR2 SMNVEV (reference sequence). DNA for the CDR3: TGTGCCAGCAGTTGGGGGATGGGAAACAGGGGAAGCACCGGGGAGCTGTTTTTT. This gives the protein CASSWGMGNRGSTGELFF.

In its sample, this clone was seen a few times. The DNA of the CDR3 is TGTGCCAGCAGCCCGCCGAACCGACAAGGGGAGCTGTTTTTT. It encodes CASSPPNRQGELFF. V gene TRBV5-4 combines with J gene TRBJ2-2; D gene unclear. Germline CDR1 is SGHNT and CDR2 is YYREEE (reference sequence). This CDR3 is built from 14 residues. V was trimmed by 4 bases and J by 8 bases, leaving 15 bases between them.

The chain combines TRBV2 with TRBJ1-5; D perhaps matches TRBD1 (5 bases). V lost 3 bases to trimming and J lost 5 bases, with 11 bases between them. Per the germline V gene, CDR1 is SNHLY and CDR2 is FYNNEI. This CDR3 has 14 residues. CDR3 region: CASSDRVVDQPQHF. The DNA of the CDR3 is TGTGCCAGCAGTGACAGGGTAGTTGATCAGCCCCAGCATTTT.

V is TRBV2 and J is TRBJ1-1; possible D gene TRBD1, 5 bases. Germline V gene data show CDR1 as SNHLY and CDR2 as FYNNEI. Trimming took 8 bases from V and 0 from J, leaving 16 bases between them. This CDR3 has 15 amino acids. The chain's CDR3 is CASGGAAAMNTEAFF. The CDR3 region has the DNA TGTGCCAGCGGAGGGGCGGCAGCCATGAACACTGAAGCTTTCTTT. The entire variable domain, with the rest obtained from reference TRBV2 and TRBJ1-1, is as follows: EPEVTQTPSHQVTQMGQEVILRCVPISNHLYFYWYRQILGQKVEFLVSFYNNEISEKSEIFDDQFSVERPDGSNFTLKIRSTKLEDSAMYFCASGGAAAMNTEAFFGQGTRLTVV.

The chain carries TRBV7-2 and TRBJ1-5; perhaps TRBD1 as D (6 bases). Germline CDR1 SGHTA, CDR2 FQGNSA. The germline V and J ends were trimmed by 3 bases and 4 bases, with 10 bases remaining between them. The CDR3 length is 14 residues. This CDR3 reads CASSLSGVNQPQHF. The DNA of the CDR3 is TGTGCCAGCAGCTTGTCAGGGGTAAATCAGCCCCAGCATTTT.

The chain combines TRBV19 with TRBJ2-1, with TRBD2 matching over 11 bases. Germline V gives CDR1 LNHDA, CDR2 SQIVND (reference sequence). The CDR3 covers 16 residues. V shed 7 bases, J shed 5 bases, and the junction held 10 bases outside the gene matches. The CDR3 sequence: CASKSHISGRDNEQFF. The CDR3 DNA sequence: TGTGCCAGTAAATCTCACATTAGCGGGAGGGACAATGAGCAGTTCTTC. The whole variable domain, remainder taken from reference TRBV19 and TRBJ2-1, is DGGITQSPKYLFRKEGQNVTLSCEQNLNHDAMYWYRQDPGQGLRLIYYSQIVNDFQKGDIAEGYSVSREKKESFPLTVTSAQKNPTAFYLCASKSHISGRDNEQFFGPGTRLTVL.

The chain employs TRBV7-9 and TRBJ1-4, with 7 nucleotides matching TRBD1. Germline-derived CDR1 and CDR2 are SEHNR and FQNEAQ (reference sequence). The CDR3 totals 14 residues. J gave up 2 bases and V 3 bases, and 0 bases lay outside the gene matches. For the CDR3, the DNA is TGTGCCAGCAGCTTCAGGGGGACTAATGAAAAACTGTTTTTT. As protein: CASSFRGTNEKLFF.

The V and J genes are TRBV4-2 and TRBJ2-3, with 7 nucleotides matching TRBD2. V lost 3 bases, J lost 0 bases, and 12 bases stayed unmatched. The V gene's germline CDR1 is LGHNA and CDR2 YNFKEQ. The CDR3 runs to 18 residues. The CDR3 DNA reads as TGTGCCAGCAGCCAGTCTTATTGGGGGGGGACTAGCACAGATACGCAGTATTTT. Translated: CASSQSYWGGTSTDTQYF.

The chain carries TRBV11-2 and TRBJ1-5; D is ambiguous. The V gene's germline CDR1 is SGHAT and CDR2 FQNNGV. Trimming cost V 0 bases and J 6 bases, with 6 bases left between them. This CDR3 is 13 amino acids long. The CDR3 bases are TGTGCCAGCAGCTTAGATATGTCTCAGCCCCAGCATTTT. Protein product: CASSLDMSQPQHF. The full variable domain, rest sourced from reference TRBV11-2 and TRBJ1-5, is EAGVAQSPRYKIIEKRQSVAFWCNPISGHATLYWYQQILGQGPKLLIQFQNNGVVDDSQLPKDRFSAERLKGVDSTLKIQPAKLEDSAVYLCASSLDMSQPQHFGDGTRLSIL.

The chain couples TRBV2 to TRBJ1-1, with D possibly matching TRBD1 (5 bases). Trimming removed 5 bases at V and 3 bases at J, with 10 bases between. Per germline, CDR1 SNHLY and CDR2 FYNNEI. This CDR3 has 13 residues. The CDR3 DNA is TGTGCCAGCAGTACCGACAGATACACTGAAGCTTTCTTT. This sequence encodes CASSTDRYTEAFF.